This TCR beta chain is from a study of CD8 T cells in Susac syndrome. TCR beta from blood CD8+ and CD4+ T cells was sequenced. The TEMRA cells underwent FACS enrichment, while the CD8+ and CD4+ T cells underwent negative isolation. Random hexamers were used to reverse transcribe the RNA input (about 0.45 to 1 ug). The authors amplified TCR beta CDR3 across 54 Vbeta and 13 Jbeta using immunoSEQ multiplex PCR. TCRdb re-analysed the immunoSEQ multiplex PCR reads in MiXCR, keeping a single row per CDR3 protein. Altogether about 130,000 distinct CDR3 sequences are present, under 95% being singletons, with the ten largest covering around 0.22%. Germline CDR1 is MNHEY and CDR2 is SMNVEV (reference sequence). This CDR3 region has 18 residues. Deletions cut 5 bases from V and 7 bases from J, with 27 bases between.

Sequenced: CD8+ T cells from PBMCs. V gene TRBV27 combines with J gene TRBJ2-1; a possible D gene is TRBD2 (7 bases). This receptor was obtained from a human donor with multiple sclerosis. The CDR3 nucleotides are TGTGCCAGCAGTCTACAAGTCCTCCCCGAGGGGGGAGGGAATGAGCAGTTCTTC. It specifies CASSLQVLPEGGGNEQFF.